Following are 6 T cell receptor beta chains from one sample sequenced in a study of T cell responses to AZD1222 COVID-19 vaccine. Here immunoSEQ multiplex PCR was the method, and the copy in TCRdb shows in-frame clones only, minus some. The sample shows roughly 80,000 clones, 85% to 90% of them seen only once. The sequences come from peripheral blood, collected on day 0 of MenACWY control vaccination. These receptors originate from an adult in good health.

This sequence joins TRBV7-9 and TRBJ1-3, with D possibly TRBD1 on 5 matching bases. Germline loops: CDR1 SEHNR, CDR2 FQNEAQ (reference sequence). The ends were cut back, 5 bases at V and 0 bases at J, with 14 bases in the middle. The CDR3 totals 16 residues. CDR3 DNA sequence: TGTGCCAGCAGCCCACCGGGACGCCTCTCTGGAAACACCATATATTTT. Amino acid sequence: CASSPPGRLSGNTIYF.

V is TRBV28 and J is TRBJ1-2; D is undetermined. Trimming shortened V by 2 bases and J by 4 bases, and 11 bases separated the two germline ends. Per germline, CDR1 MDHEN and CDR2 SYDVKM. The CDR3 is 14 amino acids. The CDR3, as DNA: TGTGCCAGCAGTTTAATGAGGCGGGCCTATGGCTACACCTTC. Its translation is CASSLMRRAYGYTF.

The rearrangement links TRBV28 to TRBJ2-3; D tentatively reads TRBD1 or TRBD2 (5 bases each). Trimming took off 7 bases at V and 2 bases at J, with 10 bases between the two ends. Germline assignment: CDR1 MDHEN and CDR2 SYDVKM. CDR3 length: 13 amino acids. The CDR3, as DNA: TGTGCCAGCACCCTCGGGACCACAGATACGCAGTATTTT. This sequence encodes CASTLGTTDTQYF. The full variable domain, in which reference TRBV28 and TRBJ2-3 provide the parts outside the CDR3, is DVKVTQSSRYLVKRTGEKVFLECVQDMDHENMFWYRQDPGLGLRLIYFSYDVKMKEKGDIPEGYSVSREKKERFSLILESASTNQTSMYLCASTLGTTDTQYFGPGTRLTVL.

The CDR3 DNA follows: TGTGCCAGCAGTTTCACGGGGCCAAGGGGCTACACCTTC. Protein: CASSFTGPRGYTF. The genes are TRBV28 and TRBJ1-2; tentatively, D is TRBD1 (5 bases). CDR1 and CDR2 (germline): MDHEN, SYDVKM. V lost 3 bases to trimming and J lost 8 bases, with 13 bases between them. The CDR3 covers 13 residues.

The chain joins TRBV19 to TRBJ1-6; tentative D call: TRBD1 (5 bases). This CDR3 is built from 14 residues. V was cut by 5 bases and J by 5 bases, with 10 bases left in between. Germline-derived CDR1 and CDR2 are LNHDA and SQIVND (reference sequence). CDR3 amino acids: CASSGTADNSPLHF. CDR3 bases: TGTGCCAGTAGTGGGACGGCCGATAATTCACCCCTCCACTTT.

This clone has only one observation. This chain uses TRBV30 with TRBJ2-2, with D perhaps assigned TRBD1 or TRBD2 (6 bases each). The germline CDR1 and CDR2 sequences are GTSNPN and SVGIG (reference sequence). Trimming removed 3 bases at V and 3 bases at J, with 11 bases between. This CDR3 spans 14 amino acids. Written as DNA, the CDR3 is TGTGCCTGGAGACCGGGGGCCGACACCGGGGAGCTGTTTTTT. This encodes CAWRPGADTGELFF.